This T cell receptor beta chain was profiled in a study of T cells in Graves' hyperthyroidism and ophthalmopathy. The PBMCs were sourced from fresh peripheral blood (around 9.9 ml). In its sample, this clonotype was seen many times. The CDR3 regions of TCR beta were amplified from RNA transcripts. HTBI primers were employed in a first-round RT-PCR of the TCR CDR3. A single record per CDR3 protein comes from TCRdb applying MiXCR to the multiplex PCR reads. Seen here are some 500,000 distinct CDR3 sequences, about an eighth observed once, and the top ten hold around a sixth. The sample comprised blood. This receptor was taken from a woman between 18 and 29 years old with Graves' hyperthyroidism.

In DNA form, the CDR3 reads TGTGCCACCAGGGGCGGGGACGACTATGGCTACACCTTC. This sequence encodes CATRGGDDYGYTF. The chain joins TRBV24-1 to TRBJ1-2; possible D gene TRBD1, 5 bases. The CDR3 runs 13 residues. V lost 7 bases, J lost 3 bases, and 11 bases lay in between. Per germline, CDR1 KGHDR and CDR2 SFDVKD.